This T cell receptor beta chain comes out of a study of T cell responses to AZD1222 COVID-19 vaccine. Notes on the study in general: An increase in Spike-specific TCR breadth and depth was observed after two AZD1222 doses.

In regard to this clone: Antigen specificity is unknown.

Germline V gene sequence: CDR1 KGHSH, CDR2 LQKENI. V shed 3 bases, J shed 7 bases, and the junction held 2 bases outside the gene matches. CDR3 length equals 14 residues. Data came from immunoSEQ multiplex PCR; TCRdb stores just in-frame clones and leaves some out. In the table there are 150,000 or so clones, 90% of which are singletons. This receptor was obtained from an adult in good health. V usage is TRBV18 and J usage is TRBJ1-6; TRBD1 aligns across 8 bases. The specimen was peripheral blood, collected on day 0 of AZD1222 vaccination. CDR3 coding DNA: TGTGCCAGCTCACCCACAGGGGGAAATTCACCCCTCCACTTT. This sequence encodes CASSPTGGNSPLHF.